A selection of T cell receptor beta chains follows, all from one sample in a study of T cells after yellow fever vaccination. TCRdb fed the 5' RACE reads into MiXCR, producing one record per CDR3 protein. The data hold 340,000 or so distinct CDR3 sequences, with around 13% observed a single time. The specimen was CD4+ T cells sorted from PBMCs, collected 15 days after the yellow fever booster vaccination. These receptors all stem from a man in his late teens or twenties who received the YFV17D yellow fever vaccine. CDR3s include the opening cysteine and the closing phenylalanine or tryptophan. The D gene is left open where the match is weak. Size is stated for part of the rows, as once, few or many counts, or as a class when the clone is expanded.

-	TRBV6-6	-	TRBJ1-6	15	TGTGCCAGCAGTTACTCGCAGGGGCTGGGCTCACCCCTCCACTTT	CASSYSQGLGSPLHF
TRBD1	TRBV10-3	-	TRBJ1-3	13	TGTGCCATTTCGGACAGGGGTGGAAACACCATATATTTT	CAISDRGGNTIYF
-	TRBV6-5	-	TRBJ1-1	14	TGTGCCAGCAGTTACCTGGCGGCGAACACTGAAGCTTTCTTT	CASSYLAANTEAFF
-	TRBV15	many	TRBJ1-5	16	TGTGCCACCAGCAGAGGTATGGCAGGCGATAATCAGCCCCAGCATTTT	CATSRGMAGDNQPQHF
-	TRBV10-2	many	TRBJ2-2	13	TGCGCCAGCAGTGAATATCGGGTGGGGGAGCTGTTTTTT	CASSEYRVGELFF
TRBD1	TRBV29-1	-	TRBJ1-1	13	TGCAGCGGGAGGACAGGTTCAAACACTGAAGCTTTCTTT	CSGRTGSNTEAFF
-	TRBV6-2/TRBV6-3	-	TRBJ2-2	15	TGTGCCAGCAGTTACGGACGGATGAACACCGGGGAGCTGTTTTTT	CASSYGRMNTGELFF
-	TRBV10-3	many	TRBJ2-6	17	TGTGCCATCAGTGAGTGGGGGCTACTCTCTGGGGCCAACGTCCTGACTTTC	CAISEWGLLSGANVLTF
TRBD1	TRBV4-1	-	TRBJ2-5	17	TGCGCCAGCAGCCCCTTTCGGACAGGGGGGAACCAAGAGACCCAGTACTTC	CASSPFRTGGNQETQYF
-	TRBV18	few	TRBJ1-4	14	TGTGCCAGCTCACCAAGGGGGGATAATGAAAAACTGTTTTTT	CASSPRGDNEKLFF
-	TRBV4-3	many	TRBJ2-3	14	TGCGCCAGCAGCCAGAATCCAGGGGCAGATACGCAGTATTTT	CASSQNPGADTQYF
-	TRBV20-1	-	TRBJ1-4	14	TGCAGTGCTAGTCCCCCCGGAGGGGGTGAAAAACTGTTTTTT	CSASPPGGGEKLFF
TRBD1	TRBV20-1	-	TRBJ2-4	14	TGCAGTGCGTGGACAGGGCTAGCCAAAAACATTCAGTACTTC	CSAWTGLAKNIQYF
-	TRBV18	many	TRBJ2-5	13	TGTGCCAGCAGCCCGGGCCTTCAAGAGACCCAGTACTTC	CASSPGLQETQYF
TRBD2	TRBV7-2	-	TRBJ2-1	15	TGTGCCAGCAGCAGCCTGCGGGGGGGCGTGAATGAGCAGTTCTTC	CASSSLRGGVNEQFF
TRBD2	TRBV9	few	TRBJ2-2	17	TGTGCCAGCAGCGTAGCTGGAGCGGGGGGGAACACCGGGGAGCTGTTTTTT	CASSVAGAGGNTGELFF
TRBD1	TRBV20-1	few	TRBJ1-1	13	TGCAGTGCTCCGGACAGGGGACACACTGAAGCTTTCTTT	CSAPDRGHTEAFF
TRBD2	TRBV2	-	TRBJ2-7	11	TGTGCCGGCGCGGGAGATTACGAGCAGTACTTC	CAGAGDYEQYF
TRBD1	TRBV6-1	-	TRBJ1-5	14	TGTGCCAGCAGGAGACAGGGGGGCAATCAGCCCCAGCATTTT	CASRRQGGNQPQHF
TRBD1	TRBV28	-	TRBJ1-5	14	TGTGCCAGCAGACCACCAGGGGGCGGTCAGCCCCAGCATTTT	CASRPPGGGQPQHF
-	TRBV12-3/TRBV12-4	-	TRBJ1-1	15	TGTGCCAGCAGTTTAGGTCTCATCGGTCTAGCTGAAGCTTTCTTT	CASSLGLIGLAEAFF
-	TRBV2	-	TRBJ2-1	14	TGTGCCAGCAGGTCTGGGTCGTCCTACAATGAGCAGTTCTTC	CASRSGSSYNEQFF
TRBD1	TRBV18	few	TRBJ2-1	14	TGTGCCAGCTCACCGGACAGGGACATCGATGAGCAGTTCTTC	CASSPDRDIDEQFF
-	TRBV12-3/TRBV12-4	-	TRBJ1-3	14	TGTGCCAGCAGTCCCGCGGCCCTAAGAAACACCATATATTTT	CASSPAALRNTIYF
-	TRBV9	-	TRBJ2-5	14	TGTGCCAGCAGCGTAGGGAGTTACCAAGAGACCCAGTACTTC	CASSVGSYQETQYF
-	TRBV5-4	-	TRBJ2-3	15	TGTGCCAGCAGCTTGAGTGGGTCCGGCACAGATACGCAGTATTTT	CASSLSGSGTDTQYF
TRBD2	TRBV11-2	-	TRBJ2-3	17	TGTGCCAGCAGCTTAGGTTTAGCGGGGGGCCTATCGGATACGCAGTATTTT	CASSLGLAGGLSDTQYF
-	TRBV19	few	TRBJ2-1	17	TGTGCCAGTAGACCTGAGGGGGGCAGGAGCTCCTACAATGAGCAGTTCTTC	CASRPEGGRSSYNEQFF
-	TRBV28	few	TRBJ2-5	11	TGTGCCAGCAGTTCACCAGAGACCCAGTACTTC	CASSSPETQYF
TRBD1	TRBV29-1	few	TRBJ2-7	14	TGCAGCGTCGTACAGGGGGCAAACCTTGTTGGGCAGTACTTC	CSVVQGANLVGQYF
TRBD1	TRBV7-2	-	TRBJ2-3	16	TGTGCCAGCAGCTTAAATCCGGGACAGAGCACAGATACGCAGTATTTT	CASSLNPGQSTDTQYF
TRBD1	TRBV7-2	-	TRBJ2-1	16	TGTGCCAGCAGCCCAGACCGGGACAGGGCTATCAATGAGCAGTTCTTC	CASSPDRDRAINEQFF
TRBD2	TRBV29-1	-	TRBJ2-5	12	TGCAGCGTTGCGGGGCGGGGGGAGACCCAGTACTTC	CSVAGRGETQYF
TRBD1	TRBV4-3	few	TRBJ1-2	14	TGCGCCAGCAGCCAGGACAGGGTCTATCAGGGCTACACCTTC	CASSQDRVYQGYTF
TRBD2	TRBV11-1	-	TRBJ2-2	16	TGTGCCAGCACCGGGAGTGAGCGGGGAGGGACCGGGGAGCTGTTTTTT	CASTGSERGGTGELFF
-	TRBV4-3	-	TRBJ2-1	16	TGCGCCAGCAGCCAAACCCCTCTTGGCTTATTCAATGAGCAGTTCTTC	CASSQTPLGLFNEQFF
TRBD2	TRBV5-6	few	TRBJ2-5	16	TGTGCCAGCAGCTTGGGACTAGCGGGGAACCAAGAGACCCAGTACTTC	CASSLGLAGNQETQYF
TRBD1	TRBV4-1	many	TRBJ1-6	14	TGCGCCAGCAGCCATGGGACAGGGGGATCACCCCTCCACTTT	CASSHGTGGSPLHF
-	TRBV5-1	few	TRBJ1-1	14	TGCGCCAGCAGCTTGGCCACAGGGTCCAATAGTGCTTTCTTT	CASSLATGSNSAFF
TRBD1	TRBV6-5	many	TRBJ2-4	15	TGTGCCAGCAGGGGGAACAGGGGAGACAAAAACATTCAGTACTTC	CASRGNRGDKNIQYF